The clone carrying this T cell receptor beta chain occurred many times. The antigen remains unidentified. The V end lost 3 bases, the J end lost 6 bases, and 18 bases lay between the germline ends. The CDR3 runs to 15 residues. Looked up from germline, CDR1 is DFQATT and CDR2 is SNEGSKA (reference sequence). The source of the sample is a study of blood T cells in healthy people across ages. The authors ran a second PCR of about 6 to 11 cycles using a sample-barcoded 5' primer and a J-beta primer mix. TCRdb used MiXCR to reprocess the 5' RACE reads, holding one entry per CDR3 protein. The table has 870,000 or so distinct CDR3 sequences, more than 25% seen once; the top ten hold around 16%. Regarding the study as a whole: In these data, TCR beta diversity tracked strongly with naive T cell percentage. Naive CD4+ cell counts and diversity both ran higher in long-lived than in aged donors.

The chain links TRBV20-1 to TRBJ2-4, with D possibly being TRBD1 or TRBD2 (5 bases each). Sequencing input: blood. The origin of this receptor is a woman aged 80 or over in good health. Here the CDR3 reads CSARETGTPGNIQYF. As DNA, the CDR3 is TGCAGTGCTAGGGAAACCGGGACCCCAGGAAACATTCAGTACTTC.